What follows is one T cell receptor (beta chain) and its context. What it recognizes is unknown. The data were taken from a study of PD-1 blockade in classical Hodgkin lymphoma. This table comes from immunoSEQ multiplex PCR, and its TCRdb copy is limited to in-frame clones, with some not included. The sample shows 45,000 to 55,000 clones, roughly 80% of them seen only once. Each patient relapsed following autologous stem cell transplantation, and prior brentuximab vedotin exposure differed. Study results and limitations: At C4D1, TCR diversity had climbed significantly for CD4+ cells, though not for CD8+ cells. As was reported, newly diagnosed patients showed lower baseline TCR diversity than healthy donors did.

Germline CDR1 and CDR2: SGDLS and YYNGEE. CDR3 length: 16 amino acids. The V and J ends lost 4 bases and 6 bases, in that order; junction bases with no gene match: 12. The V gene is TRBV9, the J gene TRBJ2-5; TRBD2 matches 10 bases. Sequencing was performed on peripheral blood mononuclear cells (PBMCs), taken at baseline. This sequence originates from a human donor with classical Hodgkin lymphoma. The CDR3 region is CASSPPGSGRAKTQYF. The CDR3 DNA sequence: TGTGCCAGCAGCCCCCCGGGGAGCGGGAGGGCAAAGACCCAGTACTTC. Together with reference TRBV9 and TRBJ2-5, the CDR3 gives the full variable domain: DSGVTQTPKHLITATGQRVTLRCSPRSGDLSVYWYQQSLDQGLQFLIQYYNGEERAKGNILERFSAQQFPDLHSELNLSSLELGDSALYFCASSPPGSGRAKTQYFGPGTRLLVL.